Below, 27 T cell receptor delta chains from the same sample are listed, as sequenced in a study of DNA immune sequencing with unique molecular identifiers. Genomic DNA underwent 32-plex PCR targeting all 8 TRDV and 4 TRDJ genes. Adapter PCR followed 3 to 4 barcoding PCR cycles that attached a 12-nucleotide UMI. TCRdb re-processed the multiplex PCR reads using CATT. Altogether about 360 delta-chain clones are present, 30% to 40% being singletons, with the ten largest covering about 66%. Sequences were obtained from buffy coat blood. All receptors come from a human donor in good health.

Concerning this clone itself: With only one base between it and a far larger clone, this is likely a read error. This CDR3 is also generated by other DNA sequences in the sample. The chain uses TRDV1 and TRDJ1; 13 positions match TRDD3. CDR1 is TSWWSYY and CDR2 is QGS in the germline V gene. The CDR3 is 26 amino acids. CDR3 DNA sequence: TGTGCTCTTGGGGAATCGGCCCCCTACCACCCCCCTCACTGGGGGATACGCGGCATACCTCTCGATAAACTAATCTTT. Translation: CALGESAPYHPPHWGIRGIPLDKLIF.

Comments on this clone: A far larger clone is a single base away, which makes a read error likely. This same CDR3 is encoded by further DNA sequences in the sample. The V and J genes are TRDV1 and TRDJ4; the match to TRDD3 covers 7 bases. Germline V gene sequence: CDR1 TSWWSYY, CDR2 QGS. Losses at the gene ends were 3 bases for V and 1 base for J; bases not matched to a gene: 26. There are 21 residues in the CDR3. CDR3: CALGEARRSLLKYWGGRPLIF. The CDR3 nucleotides are TGTGCTCTTGGGGAGGCGAGGCGTTCTTTGCTAAAGTACTGGGGAGGCAGACCCCTGATCTTT.

This clone is medium-sized in the sample. This chain links TRDV1 with TRDJ1, with 12 bases aligning to TRDD3. The CDR3 spans 19 residues. The V segment lost 3 bases and the J segment 2 bases; nucleotides outside the gene matches: 13. Germline V lookup: CDR1 TSWWSYY, CDR2 QGS. This CDR3 reads CALGELPYWGIPHTDKLIF. The CDR3 DNA is TGTGCTCTTGGGGAGCTTCCTTACTGGGGGATACCTCATACCGATAAACTCATCTTT.

This clone qualifies as large (0.1 to 1%). Relative to the germline gene, one junction end is altered; a read error may explain this. Other DNA sequences from this sample encode an identical CDR3 as well. The chain has TRAV29/DV5 and TRDJ1; D perhaps matches TRDD3 (6 bases). The CDR3 has 16 amino acids. Germline V CDR1 and CDR2: NSMFDY, ISSIKDK. CDR3 amino acids: CSVLWGGGGTTDKLIF. The DNA for the CDR3 is TGCAGTGTACTCTGGGGAGGTGGGGGGACCACCGATAAACTCATCTTT.

This clone is large. This chain links TRDV2 with TRDJ1, with 8 bases that match TRDD3. This CDR3 comprises 17 residues. Per germline, CDR1 GEAIGNYY and CDR2 EKD. The V gene end was trimmed by 1 base and the J gene end by 0 bases; junction bases not matched to a gene: 9. This CDR3 is CACDTVTGGSYTDKLIF. As DNA, the CDR3 is TGTGCCTGTGACACTGTTACTGGGGGGTCGTACACCGATAAACTCATCTTT.

This clone was seen only once. The likely explanation is a read error, given a far larger clone one base away. This chain uses TRDV1 with TRDJ1; no clear D gene. Germline values: CDR1 TSWWSYY, CDR2 QGS. With 1 base removed from V and 0 bases from J, the gap between germline ends came to 30 bases. This CDR3 has 22 amino acids. The CDR3: CALGEHGLTILIYSPNTDKLIF. Here the CDR3 DNA reads TGTGCTCTTGGGGAACATGGCCTAACTATCCTGATCTACTCCCCTAACACCGATAAACTCATCTTT.

This clone is large in the sample. J is TRDJ1 and V is TRDV2, with D unclear. Deletions cut 3 bases from V and 4 bases from J, with 14 bases between. CDR3 length: 14 residues. Per the germline V gene, CDR1 is GEAIGNYY and CDR2 is EKD. The CDR3 DNA is TGTGCCTGTGACCCTATGGGTACCCACGATAAACTCATCTTT. Protein: CACDPMGTHDKLIF.

The sample holds one count of this clone. A read error likely explains why the TCRdb protein, taken from a much larger clone, differs from this DNA's translation at residue 4; the protein shown is translated from the DNA. The rearrangement links TRDV1 to TRDJ1; TRDD3 agrees at 13 bases. The V gene's germline CDR1 is TSWWSYY and CDR2 QGS. This CDR3 has 26 amino acids. The CDR3 loop is CALRESAPYHPPHWGIRGIPLDKLIF. Here the CDR3 DNA reads TGTGCTCTTAGGGAATCGGCCCCCTACCACCCCCCTCACTGGGGGATACGCGGCATACCTCTCGATAAACTCATCTTT.

This clone ranks as large. The V call is TRDV2, the J call TRDJ3; 12 bases align to TRDD3. The V gene end was trimmed by 0 bases and the J gene end by 0 bases; junction bases not matched to a gene: 17. Germline CDR1 reads GEAIGNYY; CDR2 reads EKD. The CDR3 is 24 residues long. The CDR3 loop reads CACDTVLGDTRASVSSWDTRQMFF. CDR3 coding DNA: TGTGCCTGTGACACCGTGCTGGGGGATACGCGGGCTTCCGTTAGCTCCTGGGACACCCGACAGATGTTTTTC.

To note about this clone: A far bigger clonotype differs at one base, so this is likely a read error. V usage is TRDV1 and J usage is TRDJ4; D possibly corresponds to TRDD3 (7 bases). The CDR3 extends over 21 amino acids. The V and J ends lost 3 bases and 1 base respectively, with 33 bases between them. Germline V gene lookup returns CDR1 TSWWSYY and CDR2 QGS. Here the CDR3 reads CALGETRRSFLKYWGGRPLIF. The CDR3 nucleotides are TGTGCTCTTGGGGAGACGAGGCGTTCTTTCCTAAAGTACTGGGGAGGCAGACCCCTGATCTTT.

This clone was detected only a few times. It is likely a read error: a sequence one base away is far more abundant. Other DNA sequences in this sample translate to the same CDR3. This chain uses TRDV2 with TRDJ1; 8 nucleotides match TRDD3. This CDR3 is 19 amino acids long. Germline V gives CDR1 GEAIGNYY, CDR2 EKD. CDR3 nucleotide sequence: TGTGCCTGTGACACCAGAGGTAACTGGGGGTCACCTTACACCGATAAACTAATCTTT. Its translation is CACDTRGNWGSPYTDKLIF.

Only one count was recorded for this clone. TCRdb's listed protein matches a much larger clone and diverges from this DNA's translation at residue 14, likely through a read error; the protein shown comes from the DNA. V usage is TRDV1 and J usage is TRDJ1; weak D call: TRDD3 (6 bases). The germline V gene has CDR1 TSWWSYY and CDR2 QGS. This CDR3 contains 24 residues. V was cut by 4 bases and J by 0 bases, with 39 bases left in between. CDR3 loop: CALGVSPLGPGDTRTPPYTDKLIF. The DNA for the CDR3 is TGTGCTCTTGGGGTGTCCCCCCTTGGCCCTGGTGATACGAGAACCCCTCCGTACACCGATAAACTCATCTTT.

Note on this clone: This likely traces to a read error, being one base from a far larger clone. The chain recombines TRDV2 with TRDJ1; no clear D. The germline V gene has CDR1 GEAIGNYY and CDR2 EKD. The length of the CDR3 is 16 residues. Trimming cost V 0 bases and J 1 base, with 14 bases left between them. The CDR3, as DNA: TGTGCCTGTGACACCGGCTGGTGGATCAGCACCGATAAACTCATCTTT. Residues: CACDTGWWISTDKLIF.

As for this clone: A far larger clone is just one base off, so this is likely a read error. The chain uses TRDV1 and TRDJ1, with no clear D. In germline, CDR1 is TSWWSYY, CDR2 QGS. This CDR3 is 22 amino acids long. This CDR3 is CALVEHGLTTLIYSPNTDKLIF. The DNA for the CDR3 is TGTGCTCTTGTGGAACATGGCCTAACTACCCTGATCTACTCCCCTAACACCGATAAACTCATCTTT.

The CDR3 is CACDTAALGDKAWDTRQMFF. In DNA form, the CDR3 reads TGTGCCTGTGACACCGCGGCTTTGGGGGATAAGGCCTGGGACACCCGACAGATGTTTTTC. The chain has TRDV2 and TRDJ3, with 9 bases lining up with TRDD3. After removal of 0 bases from V and 2 bases from J, the junction contained 10 bases not matched to a gene. Germline CDR1 is GEAIGNYY and CDR2 is EKD. This CDR3 is built from 20 residues.

This clone is deemed large. V usage is TRDV2 and J usage is TRDJ1; 13 nucleotides align to TRDD3. The CDR3 is 21 amino acids. The germline gives CDR1 GEAIGNYY, CDR2 EKD. J lost 0 bases, V lost 1 base, and 16 bases had no gene match. The CDR3 spells CACDTGNLRLGDTKYTDKLIF. The CDR3 nucleotides are TGTGCCTGTGACACAGGGAACCTTCGACTGGGGGATACGAAGTACACCGATAAACTCATCTTT.

In regard to this clone: Since a much larger clone is just one base distant, this may be a read error. Other DNA sequences within the sample encode an identical CDR3. The rearrangement uses TRDV2 and TRDJ1, with a tentative D call TRDD3 (6 bases). With 0 bases removed from V and 5 bases from J, the gap between germline ends came to 15 bases. The CDR3 runs 15 residues. Germline lookup yields CDR1 GEAIGNYY and CDR2 EKD. This CDR3 reads CACDTWGSRGDKLIF. DNA of the CDR3: TGTGCCTGTGACACCTGGGGATCCCGCGGAGATAAACTCATCTTT.

Points on this clone: A far bigger clonotype differs at one base, so this is likely a read error. This specimen includes other DNA sequences encoding the same CDR3. This chain links TRDV1 with TRDJ1; possibly TRDD2 or TRDD3 for D (9 bases each). Germline CDR1 is TSWWSYY and CDR2 is QGS. The CDR3 sequence is 27 residues long. V dropped 5 bases and J dropped 0 bases, with 49 bases sitting between them. CDR3 in DNA: TGTGCTCTTGGGCCCTTCCCGGCCTTCCTACCCTTTTATACTGCGGGGGGATACTCCAAGTACACCGATAAACTCATCTTT. Its protein product is CALGPFPAFLPFYTAGGYSKYTDKLIF.

This clone is large in the sample. J is TRDJ1 and V is TRDV2; possibly TRDD3 for D (5 bases). The germline V gene has CDR1 GEAIGNYY and CDR2 EKD. The V and J ends lost 3 bases and 2 bases respectively, with 15 bases between them. The CDR3 is 15 residues long. CDR3 sequence reads: CACDPMGPGTDKLIF. The CDR3 coding sequence is TGTGCCTGTGACCCGATGGGGCCGGGAACCGATAAACTCATCTTT.

This clone is large within its sample. V gene TRDV2 combines with J gene TRDJ1; 7 bases agree with TRDD3. This CDR3 region has 15 residues. The junction had 10 bases not matched to a gene; V was cut back by 3 bases and J by 4 bases. Germline CDR1 is GEAIGNYY and CDR2 is EKD. For the CDR3, the DNA is TGTGCCTGTGACGGATTGATGGGGGAAGGCGATAAACTCATCTTT. It is translated as CACDGLMGEGDKLIF.

Concerning this clone: A far larger clone lies a single base away; this is likely a read error. The chain recombines TRDV1 with TRDJ1; D assignment may be TRDD2 or TRDD3 (9 bases each). The CDR3 spans 27 residues. Germline CDR1 reads TSWWSYY; CDR2 reads QGS. This CDR3 is CALGPFPAFLPFYTAGGYSKYTDELIF. CDR3 coding DNA: TGTGCTCTTGGGCCCTTCCCGGCCTTCCTACCCTTCTATACTGCGGGGGGATACTCCAAGTACACCGATGAACTCATCTTT.

This clone was counted between two and nine times. A far larger clone is only one base removed, so a read error is likely. The sample holds other DNA sequences that translate to the same CDR3. The CDR3 coding sequence is TGCGCCTGTGACACTGTTCTTCGTACTGGGGGATCCCCTACCGATAAACTCATCTTT. Its protein product is CACDTVLRTGGSPTDKLIF. The chain employs TRDV2 and TRDJ1; 10 bases are shared with TRDD3. In germline, CDR1 is GEAIGNYY, CDR2 EKD. The CDR3 runs to 19 residues.

This clone was picked up a small number of times. This chain uses TRDV2 with TRDJ1; TRDD3 aligns across 7 bases. This CDR3 contains 15 residues. Germline CDR1 is GEAIGNYY and CDR2 is EKD. Trimming removed 3 bases from V and 0 bases from J; junction bases left unmatched: 6. CDR3 bases: TGTGCCTGTGACCCTGTATGGGGGAACACCGATAAACTCATCTTT. Amino acid sequence: CACDPVWGNTDKLIF.

Turning to this clone: With a much larger clone just one base away, this may be a read error. Distinct nucleotide sequences in the sample also encode this CDR3. This chain connects TRDV2 to TRDJ1; 12 bases are a match to TRDD3. Germline V CDR1 and CDR2: GEAIGNYY, EKD. The CDR3 totals 17 residues. DNA for the CDR3: TGTGCCTGTGACCCACTGGGGGATACAATCTCCACCGATAAGCTCATCTTT. Encoded protein: CACDPLGDTISTDKLIF.

This clone is judged hyperexpanded. Other DNA sequences in the sample encode the same CDR3. The chain carries TRDV1 and TRDJ1; 13 positions agree with TRDD3. Germline lookup yields CDR1 TSWWSYY and CDR2 QGS. CDR3 length: 26 residues. The V gene end was trimmed by 2 bases and the J gene end by 4 bases; junction bases not matched to a gene: 34. The CDR3 loop reads CALGESAPYHPPHWGIRGIPLDKLIF. Written as DNA, the CDR3 is TGTGCTCTTGGGGAATCGGCCCCCTACCACCCCCCTCACTGGGGGATACGCGGCATACCTCTCGATAAACTCATCTTT.

This clone has more than one count but fewer than ten. A much larger clone lies a single base off, so this may be a read error. The chain combines TRDV2 with TRDJ1; D is undetermined. Germline CDR1 GEAIGNYY, CDR2 EKD. This CDR3 is built from 17 residues. The V gene lost 3 bases and the J gene lost 2 bases, with 21 bases spanning the gap. CDR3 DNA: TGTGCCTGTGACTCCCTCGAGAGGACAGGGTTTACCGATAAACTCATCTTT. It codes for CACDSLERTGFTDKLIF.

By its share, this clone is hyperexpanded. This sample also contains other DNA sequences that code for the same CDR3. The DNA for the CDR3 is TGTGCTCTTGGGGAGGCGAGGCGTTCTTTCCTAAAGTACTGGGGAGGCAGACCCCTGATCTTT. The encoded protein is CALGEARRSFLKYWGGRPLIF. The genes are TRDV1 and TRDJ4, with D tentatively TRDD3 (7 bases). CDR1 is TSWWSYY, CDR2 QGS, per germline. Trimming removed 3 bases at V and 1 base at J, with 33 bases between. The CDR3 is 21 residues long.